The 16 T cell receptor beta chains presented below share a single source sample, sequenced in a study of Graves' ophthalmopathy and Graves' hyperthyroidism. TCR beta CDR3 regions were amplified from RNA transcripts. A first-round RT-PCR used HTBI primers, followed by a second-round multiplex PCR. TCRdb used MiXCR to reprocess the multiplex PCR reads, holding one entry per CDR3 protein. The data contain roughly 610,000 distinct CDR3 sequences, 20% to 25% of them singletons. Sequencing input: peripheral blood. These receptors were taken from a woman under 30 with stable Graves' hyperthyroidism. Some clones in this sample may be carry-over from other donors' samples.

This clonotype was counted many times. This chain's CDR3 is CASSYWGDEETQYF. The CDR3 bases are TGTGCCAGCAGTTACTGGGGAGATGAAGAGACCCAGTACTTC. V is TRBV6-5 and J is TRBJ2-5, with a weak D call TRBD2 (5 bases). This CDR3 is 14 amino acids long. Germline V gene sequence: CDR1 MNHEY, CDR2 SVGAGI. V shed 1 base and J shed 3 bases, with 9 bases lying between them.

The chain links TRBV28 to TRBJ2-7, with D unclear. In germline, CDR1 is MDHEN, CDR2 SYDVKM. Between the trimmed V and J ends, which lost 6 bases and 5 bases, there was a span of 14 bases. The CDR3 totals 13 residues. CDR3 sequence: CASRPWAEHEQYF. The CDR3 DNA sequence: TGTGCCAGCAGACCCTGGGCGGAGCACGAGCAGTACTTC.

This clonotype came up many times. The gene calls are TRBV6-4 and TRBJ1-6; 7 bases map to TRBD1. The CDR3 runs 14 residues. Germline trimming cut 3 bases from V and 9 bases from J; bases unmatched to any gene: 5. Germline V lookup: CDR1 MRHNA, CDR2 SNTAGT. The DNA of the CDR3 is TGTGCCAGCAGTGAGTCAGGGGGTAGTTCACCCCTCCACTTT. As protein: CASSESGGSSPLHF.

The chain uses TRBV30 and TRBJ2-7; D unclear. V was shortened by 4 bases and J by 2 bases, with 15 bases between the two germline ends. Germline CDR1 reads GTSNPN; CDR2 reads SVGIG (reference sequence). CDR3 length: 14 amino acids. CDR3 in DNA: TGTGCCTGGAATCTCGGGCAGCCTCCCTACGAGCAGTACTTC. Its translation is CAWNLGQPPYEQYF.

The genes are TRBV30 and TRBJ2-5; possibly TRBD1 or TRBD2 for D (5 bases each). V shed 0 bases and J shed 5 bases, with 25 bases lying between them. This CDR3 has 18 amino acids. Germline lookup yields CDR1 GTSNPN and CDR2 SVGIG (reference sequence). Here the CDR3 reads CAWSVLGQGGNRGETQYF. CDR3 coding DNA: TGTGCCTGGAGTGTACTCGGTCAGGGTGGAAATCGAGGGGAGACCCAGTACTTC.

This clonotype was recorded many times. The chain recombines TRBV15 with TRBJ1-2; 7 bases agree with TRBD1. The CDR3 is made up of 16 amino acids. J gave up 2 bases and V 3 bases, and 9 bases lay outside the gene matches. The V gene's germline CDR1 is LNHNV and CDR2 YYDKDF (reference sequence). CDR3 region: CATSRVGTVQNYGYTF. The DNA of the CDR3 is TGTGCCACCAGCAGGGTCGGGACAGTTCAAAACTATGGCTACACCTTC.

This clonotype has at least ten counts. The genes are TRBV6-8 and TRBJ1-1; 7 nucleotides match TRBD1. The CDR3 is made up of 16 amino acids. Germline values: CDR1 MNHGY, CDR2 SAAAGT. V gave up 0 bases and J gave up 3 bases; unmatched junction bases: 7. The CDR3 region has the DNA TGTGCCAGCAGTTACTCCAACCGGGACAGCGACACTGAAGCTTTCTTT. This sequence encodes CASSYSNRDSDTEAFF.

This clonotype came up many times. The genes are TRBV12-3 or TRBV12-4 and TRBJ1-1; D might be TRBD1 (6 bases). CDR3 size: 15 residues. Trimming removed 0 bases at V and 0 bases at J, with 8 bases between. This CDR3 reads CASSLAGQLNTEAFF. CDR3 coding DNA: TGTGCCAGCAGTTTAGCTGGACAGCTGAACACTGAAGCTTTCTTT.

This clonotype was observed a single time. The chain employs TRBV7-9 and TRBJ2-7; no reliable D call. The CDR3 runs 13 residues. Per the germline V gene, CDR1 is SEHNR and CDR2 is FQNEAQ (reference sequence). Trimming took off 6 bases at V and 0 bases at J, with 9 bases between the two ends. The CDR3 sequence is CASRPSASYEQYF. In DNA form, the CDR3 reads TGTGCCAGCAGGCCCAGTGCCTCCTACGAGCAGTACTTC. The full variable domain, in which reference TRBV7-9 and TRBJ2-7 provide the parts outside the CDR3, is DTGVSQNPRHKITKRGQNVTFRCDPISEHNRLYWYRQTLGQGPEFLTYFQNEAQLEKSRLLSDRFSAERPKGSFSTLEIQRTEQGDSAMYLCASRPSASYEQYFGPGTRLTVT.

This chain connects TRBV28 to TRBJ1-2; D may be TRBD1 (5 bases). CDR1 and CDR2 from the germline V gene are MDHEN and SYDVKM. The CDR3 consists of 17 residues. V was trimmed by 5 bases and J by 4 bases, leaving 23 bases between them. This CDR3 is CASSGLEGSGESYGYTF. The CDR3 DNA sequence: TGTGCCAGCAGTGGGCTCGAGGGGAGCGGCGAGAGCTATGGCTACACCTTC.

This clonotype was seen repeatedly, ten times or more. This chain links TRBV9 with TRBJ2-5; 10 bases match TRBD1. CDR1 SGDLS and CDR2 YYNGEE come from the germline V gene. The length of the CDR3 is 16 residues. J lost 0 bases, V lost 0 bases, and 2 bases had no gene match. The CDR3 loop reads CASSVGGQGNQETQYF. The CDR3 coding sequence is TGTGCCAGCAGCGTAGGGGGACAGGGGAACCAAGAGACCCAGTACTTC.

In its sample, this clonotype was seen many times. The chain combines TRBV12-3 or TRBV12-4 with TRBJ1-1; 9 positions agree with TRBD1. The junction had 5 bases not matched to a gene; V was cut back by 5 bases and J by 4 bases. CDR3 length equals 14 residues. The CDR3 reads CASSPGQGVTEAFF. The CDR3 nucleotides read TGTGCCAGCAGTCCGGGACAGGGTGTCACTGAAGCTTTCTTT.

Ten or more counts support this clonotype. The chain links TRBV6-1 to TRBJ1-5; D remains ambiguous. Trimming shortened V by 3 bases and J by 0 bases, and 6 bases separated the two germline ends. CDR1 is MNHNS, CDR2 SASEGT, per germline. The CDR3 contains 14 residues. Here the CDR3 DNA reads TGTGCCAGCAGTGACGGAGGTAGCAATCAGCCCCAGCATTTT. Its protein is CASSDGGSNQPQHF.

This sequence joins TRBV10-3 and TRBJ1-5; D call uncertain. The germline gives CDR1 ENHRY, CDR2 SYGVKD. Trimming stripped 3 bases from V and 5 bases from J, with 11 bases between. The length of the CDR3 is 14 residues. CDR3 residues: CAISDVPQDQPQHF. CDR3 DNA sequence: TGTGCCATCAGTGATGTGCCACAAGATCAGCCCCAGCATTTT.

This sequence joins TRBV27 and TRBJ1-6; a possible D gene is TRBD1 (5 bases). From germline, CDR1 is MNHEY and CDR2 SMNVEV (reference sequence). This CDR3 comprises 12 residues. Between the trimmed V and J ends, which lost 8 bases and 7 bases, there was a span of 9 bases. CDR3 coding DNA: TGTGCCAGCGGGGGTTTCAATTCACCCCTCCACTTT. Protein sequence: CASGGFNSPLHF.

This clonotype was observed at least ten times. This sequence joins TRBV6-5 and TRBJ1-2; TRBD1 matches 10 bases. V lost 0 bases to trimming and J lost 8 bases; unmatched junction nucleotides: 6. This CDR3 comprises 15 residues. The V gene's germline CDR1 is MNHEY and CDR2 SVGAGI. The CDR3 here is CASSYSTGGAWGYTF. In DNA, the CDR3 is TGTGCCAGCAGTTACTCGACAGGGGGCGCCTGGGGCTACACCTTC.